The present T cell receptor beta chain was sequenced within a study of Ad26.COV2.S vaccination and SARS-CoV-2 variants. Study information: Ad26.COV2.S, an intramuscular injection, was given once or twice 56 days apart. Study-level findings and limits: Assessments of TCR breadth and depth may have underestimated the total T cell responses.

Per the germline V gene, CDR1 is SGHAT and CDR2 is FQNNGV. This CDR3 has 15 residues. V was pared by 7 bases and J by 9 bases, with 19 bases between. The data were produced by immunoSEQ multiplex PCR, yet TCRdb's version contains in-frame clones alone and is incomplete. The sample shows about 410,000 clones, roughly nine tenths of them seen only once. Indicated treatment: some 19 received Ad26.COV2.S at low or high dose, single or two shots; about 5 received placebo; per-sample allocation not given. It was on day 63 after the first vaccine or placebo injection that samples were taken. This adult donor, from Boston, was 18-55 years old. In the case of this clone: Its antigen is unidentified.

V and J are TRBV11-2 and TRBJ1-6; D possibly corresponds to TRBD1 (5 bases). The clonotype comes from a person between 18 and 60 years old who received the Ad26.COV2.S COVID-19 vaccine or a placebo. The sample in question was peripheral blood, obtained in a trial of Ad26.COV2.S vaccine versus placebo. CDR3 residues: CASKLDRGLGSPLHF. The CDR3 DNA reads TGTGCCAGCAAGCTTGACCGGGGCCTTGGTTCACCCCTCCACTTT.